The table lists the clone carrying this T cell receptor beta chain with a count of one. Per the authors' pipeline: It was from reference gene primer amplification that nucleated cell counts were estimated. The method was immunoSEQ multiplex PCR; TCRdb's version includes in-frame clones alone and lacks a portion of them. The DNA was the basis for D and trimming; V, J and clone size are from that table. This sample has 270,000 or so clones, with roughly 88% found just once. The data originate from a study of blood T cell repertoires in COVID-19. The material sequenced was PBMCs or T cells enriched from blood (not recorded which). The clonotype was recovered from a woman in her thirties or forties with acute COVID-19.

CDR3 residues: CASSQEYRGPQHF. For the CDR3, the DNA is TGCGCCAGCAGCCAAGAGTACCGGGGGCCCCAGCATTTT. This chain uses TRBV4-3 with TRBJ1-5; no reliable D call. The CDR3 has 13 residues. Trimming left V 0 bases short and J 9 bases short, with 9 bases between. Germline V lookup: CDR1 LGHNA, CDR2 YSLEER.